The 15 T cell receptor beta chains below were found in one sample sequenced in a study of OX40 agonist ivuxolimab in advanced cancers. TCRdb's table, derived via immunoSEQ multiplex PCR, lists solely in-frame clones and lacks some. The sample comprises fewer than 100,000 clones, under 90% of which are singletons, and approximately 0.44% rests with the top ten. Sequences were derived from CD4+ or CD8+ T cells sorted from blood, sampled in a trial of the OX40 agonist ivuxolimab. Receptors were obtained from an adult with an advanced solid tumor such as melanoma, head and neck, liver or kidney cancer.

The gene calls are TRBV5-3 and TRBJ2-3, with 8 positions matching TRBD2. TRBV5-3 is labeled an ORF, and its function is uncertain. After removal of 0 bases from V and 2 bases from J, the junction contained 5 bases not matched to a gene. This CDR3 contains 16 residues. This CDR3 reads CARSLVRLANTDTQYF. CDR3 DNA: TGTGCCAGAAGCTTGGTGCGACTAGCGAACACAGATACGCAGTATTTT.

CDR3 in amino acids: CASSEAGTGARVGYGYTF. CDR3 nucleotide sequence: TGTGCCAGCAGTGAAGCCGGGACAGGGGCCCGAGTGGGCTATGGCTACACCTTC. V gene TRBV2 combines with J gene TRBJ1-2; 10 nucleotides agree with TRBD1. With 0 bases clipped from V and 4 bases from J, the junction kept 11 bases outside the gene matches. Germline V gene sequence: CDR1 SNHLY, CDR2 FYNNEI. The CDR3 runs 18 residues.

The chain links TRBV5-1 to TRBJ2-1; 9 bases fit TRBD2. The junction had 2 bases not matched to a gene; V was cut back by 2 bases and J by 2 bases. The CDR3 is 15 residues long. Germline assignment: CDR1 SGHRS and CDR2 YFSETQ. The CDR3 DNA is TGCGCCAGCAGCTTTAGCGGGAGTGCCTACAATGAGCAGTTCTTC. Protein sequence: CASSFSGSAYNEQFF.

The chain links TRBV6-4 to TRBJ1-2; D is perhaps TRBD1 (6 bases). Germline CDR1 MRHNA, CDR2 SNTAGT. The CDR3 contains 13 residues. Trimming removed 6 bases at V and 3 bases at J, with 11 bases between. CDR3 residues: CASRKDSDYGYTF. The CDR3 DNA follows: TGTGCCAGCAGGAAGGACAGTGACTATGGCTACACCTTC.

The chain employs TRBV5-1 and TRBJ2-5, with 9 bases identical to TRBD1. Per the germline V gene, CDR1 is SGHRS and CDR2 is YFSETQ. V trimming: 4 bases; J trimming: 4 bases; junction bases outside the gene matches: 8. The CDR3 sequence is 15 residues long. CDR3 amino acids: CASSRGQGKLETQYF. In nucleotides, the CDR3 is TGCGCCAGCAGCAGAGGACAGGGGAAACTAGAGACCCAGTACTTC.

CDR3 amino acids: CASSLGQGGGEKLFF. The CDR3 DNA sequence: TGTGCCAGCAGCTTGGGACAGGGTGGTGGCGAAAAACTGTTTTTT. This chain joins TRBV7-6 and TRBJ1-4; TRBD1 agrees at 9 bases. The CDR3 is 15 amino acids. The J segment lost 8 bases and the V segment lost 3 bases, leaving 7 bases of the junction unmatched. Germline CDR1 is SGHVS and CDR2 is FNYEAQ.

The gene calls are TRBV28 and TRBJ1-5; perhaps TRBD1 as D (5 bases). CDR3 length: 14 amino acids. With 9 bases removed from V and 0 bases from J, the gap between germline ends came to 12 bases. CDR1 and CDR2 (germline): MDHEN, SYDVKM. This CDR3 reads CASRGGYSNQPQHF. CDR3 DNA sequence: TGTGCCAGTCGGGGGGGATATAGCAATCAGCCCCAGCATTTT.

In this sample, this clone turned up a few times. The chain joins TRBV18 to TRBJ2-2; perhaps TRBD1 as D (5 bases). CDR1 is KGHSH, CDR2 LQKENI, per germline. CDR3 length equals 16 residues. The V end was cut by 5 bases, the J end by 1 base, with 14 bases between. CDR3 sequence: CASSGQIGQNTGELFF. In nucleotides, the CDR3 is TGTGCCAGCTCAGGGCAGATAGGACAGAACACCGGGGAGCTGTTTTTT.

The chain is built from TRBV11-2 and TRBJ1-3; maybe TRBD1 (5 bases). Trimming cost V 3 bases and J 7 bases, with 19 bases left between them. CDR1 and CDR2 (germline): SGHAT, FQNNGV. The CDR3 length is 16 residues. The CDR3 nucleotides are TGTGCCAGCAGCTTCCTCTCGGCAGGGTCCTCCAACACCATATATTTT. The encoded protein is CASSFLSAGSSNTIYF.

The genes are TRBV7-6 and TRBJ1-2; D not resolved. The length of the CDR3 is 13 residues. Trimming pared 1 base from V and 7 bases from J, leaving 10 bases between. Per germline, CDR1 SGHVS and CDR2 FNYEAQ. Written as DNA, the CDR3 is TGTGCCAGCAGCTTAGATCAAGTAGGTGGCTACACCTTC. Translated, it gives CASSLDQVGGYTF.

The V and J genes are TRBV18 and TRBJ1-1; D unresolved. Germline V gene sequence: CDR1 KGHSH, CDR2 LQKENI. The CDR3 has 13 residues. The germline V and J ends were trimmed by 4 bases and 0 bases, with 6 bases remaining between them. The CDR3 nucleotides read TGTGCCAGCTCACAGGGTATGAACACTGAAGCTTTCTTT. Amino acids: CASSQGMNTEAFF.

The J gene is TRBJ1-2, the V gene TRBV6-1; no clear D. This CDR3 comprises 12 residues. The germline V and J ends were trimmed by 4 bases and 4 bases, with 7 bases remaining between them. Germline V CDR1 and CDR2: MNHNS, SASEGT. For the CDR3, the DNA is TGTGCCAGCAGTGGGGGTTTCTATGGCTACACCTTC. Translation: CASSGGFYGYTF.

The rearrangement uses TRBV28 and TRBJ1-1; TRBD1 is a possible D gene (5 bases). With 0 bases removed from V and 0 bases from J, the gap between germline ends came to 11 bases. This CDR3 region has 16 residues. Germline V gene data show CDR1 as MDHEN and CDR2 as SYDVKM. The CDR3 DNA is TGTGCCAGCAGTTTATGGGCAAAGGGGATGAACACTGAAGCTTTCTTT. Protein sequence: CASSLWAKGMNTEAFF.

The CDR3 DNA is TGTGCCAGTAGTATAAAGGCAGGCTTCTATGGCTACACCTTC. Its translation: CASSIKAGFYGYTF. The chain couples TRBV19 to TRBJ1-2; D ambiguous. The germline CDR1 and CDR2 sequences are LNHDA and SQIVND (reference sequence). CDR3 length: 14 amino acids. V shed 2 bases and J shed 4 bases, with 11 bases lying between them.

The CDR3 DNA reads as TGTGCCAGCAGCTTAACGCGAAGCCGGAACAGCCTCCCTGGGGCCAACGTCCTGACTTTC. As protein: CASSLTRSRNSLPGANVLTF. This chain connects TRBV7-8 to TRBJ2-6; D is uncertain. V was trimmed by 2 bases and J by 2 bases, leaving 22 bases between them. The germline CDR1 and CDR2 sequences are SGHVS and FQNEAQ. The CDR3 has 20 amino acids.